This TCR beta chain was captured by sequencing in a study of blood T cells in healthy people across ages. The germline CDR1 and CDR2 sequences are SNHLY and FYNNEI. V lost 8 bases and J lost 3, with 14 bases in between. This CDR3 comprises 14 residues. A sample-barcoded 5' primer and a J-beta primer mix were used in a second PCR of about 6 to 12 cycles. TCRdb processed the 5' RACE reads anew with MiXCR; each CDR3 protein has one entry. Of under 2 million distinct CDR3 sequences listed, about 31% are singletons. The J gene is TRBJ1-5, the V gene TRBV2, with D perhaps matching TRBD1 (5 bases). The TCR comes from a woman in her twenties or thirties in good health. Sequenced material: blood. This chain's CDR3 is CASGAGFDNQPQHF. The CDR3 coding sequence is TGTGCCAGCGGGGCAGGGTTTGACAATCAGCCCCAGCATTTT.